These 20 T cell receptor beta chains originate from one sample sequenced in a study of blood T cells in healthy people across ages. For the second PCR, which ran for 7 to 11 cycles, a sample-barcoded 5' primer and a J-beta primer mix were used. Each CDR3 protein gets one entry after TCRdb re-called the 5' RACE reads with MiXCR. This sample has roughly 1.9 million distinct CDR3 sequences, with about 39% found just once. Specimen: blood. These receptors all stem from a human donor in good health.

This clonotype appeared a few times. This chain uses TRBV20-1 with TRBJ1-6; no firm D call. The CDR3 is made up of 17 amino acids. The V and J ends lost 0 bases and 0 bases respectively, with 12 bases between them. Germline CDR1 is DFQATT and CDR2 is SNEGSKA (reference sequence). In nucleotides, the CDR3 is TGCAGTGCTAGAGACGGAGGCTCGCCCTCCTATAATTCACCCCTCCACTTT. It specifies CSARDGGSPSYNSPLHF.

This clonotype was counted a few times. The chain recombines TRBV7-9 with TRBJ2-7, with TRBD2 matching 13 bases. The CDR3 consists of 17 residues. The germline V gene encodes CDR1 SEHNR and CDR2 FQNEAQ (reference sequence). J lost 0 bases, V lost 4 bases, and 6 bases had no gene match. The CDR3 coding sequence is TGTGCCAGCAGCTCCCGACTAGCGGGGGGTTTCTCCTACGAGCAGTACTTC. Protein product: CASSSRLAGGFSYEQYF.

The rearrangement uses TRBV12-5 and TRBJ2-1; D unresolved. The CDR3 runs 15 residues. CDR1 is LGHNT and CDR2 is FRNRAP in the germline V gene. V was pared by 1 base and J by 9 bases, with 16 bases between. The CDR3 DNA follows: TGTGCTAGTGGTTTGGAATCGCCTCAGTCGGGTGAGCAGTTCTTC. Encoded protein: CASGLESPQSGEQFF.

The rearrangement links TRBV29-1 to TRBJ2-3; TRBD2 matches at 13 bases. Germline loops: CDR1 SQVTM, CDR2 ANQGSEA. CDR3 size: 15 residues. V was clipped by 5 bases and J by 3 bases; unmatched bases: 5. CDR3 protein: CSVLGLAGETDTQYF. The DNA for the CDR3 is TGCAGCGTTCTCGGACTAGCGGGGGAAACAGATACGCAGTATTTT.

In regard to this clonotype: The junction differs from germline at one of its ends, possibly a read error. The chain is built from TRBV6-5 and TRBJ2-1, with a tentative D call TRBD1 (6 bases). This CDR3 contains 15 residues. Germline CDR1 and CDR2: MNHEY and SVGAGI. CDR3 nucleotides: TGTGCCAGCAACCACAGGGTATTGTCCTCCAATGAGCAGTTCTTC. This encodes CASNHRVLSSNEQFF.

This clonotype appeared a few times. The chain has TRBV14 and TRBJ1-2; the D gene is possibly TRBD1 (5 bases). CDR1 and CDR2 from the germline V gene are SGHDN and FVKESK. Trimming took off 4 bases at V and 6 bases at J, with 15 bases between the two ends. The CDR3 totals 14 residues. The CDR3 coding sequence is TGTGCCAGCAGCCCTATGGGTCGGGGGGATGGCTACACCTTC. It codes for CASSPMGRGDGYTF.

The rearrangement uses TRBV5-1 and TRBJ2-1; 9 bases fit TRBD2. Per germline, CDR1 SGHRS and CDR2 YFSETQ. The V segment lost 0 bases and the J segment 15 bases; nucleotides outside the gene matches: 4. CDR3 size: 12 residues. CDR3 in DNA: TGCGCCAGCAGCTTGGCGCGGGGGGGCTGGTTCTTC. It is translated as CASSLARGGWFF.

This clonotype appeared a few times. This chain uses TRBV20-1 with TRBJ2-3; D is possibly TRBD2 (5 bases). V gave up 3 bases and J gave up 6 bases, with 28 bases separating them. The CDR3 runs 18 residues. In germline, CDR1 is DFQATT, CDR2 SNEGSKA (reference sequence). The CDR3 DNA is TGCAGTGCTAGTCCCTTTTTAGGTGCCGGCTCCAGGAGGGATACGCAGTATTTT. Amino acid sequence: CSASPFLGAGSRRDTQYF.

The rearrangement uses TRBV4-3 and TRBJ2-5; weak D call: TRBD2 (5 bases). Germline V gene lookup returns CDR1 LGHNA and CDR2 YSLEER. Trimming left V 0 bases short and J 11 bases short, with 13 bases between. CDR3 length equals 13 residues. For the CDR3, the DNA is TGCGCCAGCAGCCAAGAACCCCGGTGGGAGCAGTACTTC. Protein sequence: CASSQEPRWEQYF.

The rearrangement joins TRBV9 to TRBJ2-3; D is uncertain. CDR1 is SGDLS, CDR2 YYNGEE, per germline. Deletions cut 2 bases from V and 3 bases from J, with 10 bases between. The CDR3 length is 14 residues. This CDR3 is CASSVVPETDTQYF. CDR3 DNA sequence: TGTGCCAGCAGCGTTGTACCGGAGACAGATACGCAGTATTTT.

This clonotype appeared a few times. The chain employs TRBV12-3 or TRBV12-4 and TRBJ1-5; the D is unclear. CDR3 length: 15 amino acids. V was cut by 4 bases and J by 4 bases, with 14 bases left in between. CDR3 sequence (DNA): TGTGCCAGCAGTTCGGATGGTCTTAGTAATCAGCCCCAGCATTTT. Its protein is CASSSDGLSNQPQHF.

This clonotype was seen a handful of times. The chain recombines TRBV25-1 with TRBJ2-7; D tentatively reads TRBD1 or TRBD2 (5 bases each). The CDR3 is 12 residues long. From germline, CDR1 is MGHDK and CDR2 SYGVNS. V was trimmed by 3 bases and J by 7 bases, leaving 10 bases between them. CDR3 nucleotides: TGTGCCAGCAGTGATGGGGGTGAGGAGCAGTACTTC. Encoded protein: CASSDGGEEQYF.

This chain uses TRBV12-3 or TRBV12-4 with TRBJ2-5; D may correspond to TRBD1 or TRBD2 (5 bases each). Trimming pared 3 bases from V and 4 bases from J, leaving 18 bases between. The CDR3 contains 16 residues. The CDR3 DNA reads TGTGCCAGCAGTTTCGGGGCAGGGTCGATCCCAGAGACCCAGTACTTC. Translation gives CASSFGAGSIPETQYF.

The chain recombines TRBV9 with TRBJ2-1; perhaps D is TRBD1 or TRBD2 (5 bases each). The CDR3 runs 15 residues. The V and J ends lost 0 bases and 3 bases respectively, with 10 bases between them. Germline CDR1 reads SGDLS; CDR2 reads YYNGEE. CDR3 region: CASSVEGDDYNEQFF. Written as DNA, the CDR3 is TGTGCCAGCAGCGTAGAAGGGGACGACTACAATGAGCAGTTCTTC. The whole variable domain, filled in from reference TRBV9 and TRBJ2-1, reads DSGVTQTPKHLITATGQRVTLRCSPRSGDLSVYWYQQSLDQGLQFLIQYYNGEERAKGNILERFSAQQFPDLHSELNLSSLELGDSALYFCASSVEGDDYNEQFFGPGTRLTVL.

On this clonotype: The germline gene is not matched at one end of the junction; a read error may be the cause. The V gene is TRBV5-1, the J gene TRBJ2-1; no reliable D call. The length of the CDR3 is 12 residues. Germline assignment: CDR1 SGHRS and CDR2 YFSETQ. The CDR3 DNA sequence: TGCGCCAGCAGCTTGGATGGAAATGAGCAGCTCTTC. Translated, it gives CASSLDGNEQLF.

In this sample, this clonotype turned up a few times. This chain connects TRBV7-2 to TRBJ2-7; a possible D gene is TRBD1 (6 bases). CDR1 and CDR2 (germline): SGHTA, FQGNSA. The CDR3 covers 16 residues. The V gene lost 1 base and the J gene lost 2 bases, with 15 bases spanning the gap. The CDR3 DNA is TGTGCCAGCAGCTTAGTGCAGGGGATGGGAGCCTACGAGCAGTACTTC. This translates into CASSLVQGMGAYEQYF. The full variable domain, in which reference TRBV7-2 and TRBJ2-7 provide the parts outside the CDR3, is GAGVSQSPSNKVTEKGKDVELRCDPISGHTALYWYRQSLGQGLEFLIYFQGNSAPDKSGLPSDRFSAERTGGSVSTLTIQRTQQEDSAVYLCASSLVQGMGAYEQYFGPGTRLTVT.

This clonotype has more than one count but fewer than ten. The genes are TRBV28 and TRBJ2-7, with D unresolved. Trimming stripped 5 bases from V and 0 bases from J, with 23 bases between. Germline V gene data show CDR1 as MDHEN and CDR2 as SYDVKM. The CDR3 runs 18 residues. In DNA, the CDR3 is TGTGCCAGCAGTAACCCTCATGGGTCAGAGAAGGTCTCCTACGAGCAGTACTTC. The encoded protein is CASSNPHGSEKVSYEQYF.

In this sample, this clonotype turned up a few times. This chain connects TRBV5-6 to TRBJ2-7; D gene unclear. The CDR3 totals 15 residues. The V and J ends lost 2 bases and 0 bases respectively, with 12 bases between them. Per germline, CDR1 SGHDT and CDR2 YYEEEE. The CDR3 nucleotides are TGTGCCAGCAGCTTAGCCAGGAAGAGCTCCTACGAGCAGTACTTC. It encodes CASSLARKSSYEQYF. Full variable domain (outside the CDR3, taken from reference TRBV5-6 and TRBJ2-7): DAGVTQSPTHLIKTRGQQVTLRCSPKSGHDTVSWYQQALGQGPQFIFQYYEEEERQRGNFPDRFSGHQFPNYSSELNVNALLLGDSALYLCASSLARKSSYEQYFGPGTRLTVT.

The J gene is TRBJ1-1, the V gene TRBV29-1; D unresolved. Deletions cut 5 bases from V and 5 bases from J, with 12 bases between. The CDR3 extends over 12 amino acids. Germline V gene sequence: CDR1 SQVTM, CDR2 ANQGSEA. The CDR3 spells CSVLSRGTEAFF. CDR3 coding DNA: TGCAGCGTTCTTAGTCGGGGAACTGAAGCTTTCTTT.

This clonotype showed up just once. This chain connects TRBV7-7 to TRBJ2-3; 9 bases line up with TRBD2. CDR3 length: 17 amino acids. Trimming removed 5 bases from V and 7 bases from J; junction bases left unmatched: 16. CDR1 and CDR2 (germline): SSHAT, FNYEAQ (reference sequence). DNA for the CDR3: TGTGCCAGCAGCCCACATGGGACCGGGACTAGCTTAAATACGCAGTATTTT. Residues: CASSPHGTGTSLNTQYF.